This TCR beta chain was found in a study of graft-versus-host responses after intestinal transplantation. Looking at the study overall: Every recipient had anti-thymocyte globulin induction and about three years of tacrolimus plus steroids.

The CDR3 extends over 13 amino acids. V was trimmed by 4 bases and J by 6 bases, leaving 10 bases between them. Germline lookup yields CDR1 SGHDT and CDR2 YYEEEE. Turning to this clone: The antigen is not known.

The data were produced by immunoSEQ multiplex PCR, yet TCRdb's version contains in-frame clones alone and is incomplete. This sample yields around 130,000 clones, of which roughly 92% are seen a single time; around 0.16% belongs to the top ten. The sequencing here drew on unstimulated CD4+ T cells sorted from spleen or lymph node cells, taken before intestinal transplant. The sequence was obtained from a human donor who received an intestinal transplant. The genes are TRBV5-6 and TRBJ1-4; D may be TRBD1 (5 bases). This CDR3 is CASSPRGYEKLFF. As DNA, the CDR3 is TGTGCCAGCAGCCCGAGGGGTTATGAAAAACTGTTTTTT.